The 9 T cell receptor beta chains reported below all come from one sample, sequenced in a study of neoadjuvant anti-PD-1 for oral cavity cancer. Measured with immunoSEQ multiplex PCR; TCRdb has only the in-frame clones, and not every one. The table shows 33,000 or so clones, with about 80% occurring only once. Indicated time point: after neoadjuvant nivolumab, at surgical resection. Sample: PBMCs, taken after nivolumab (anti-PD-1) treatment. Receptors originate from a person aged 35 to 85 with oral cavity squamous cell carcinoma.

Here the CDR3 reads CASSTRPDRNEQYF. The CDR3 region has the DNA TGTGCCAGTAGTACCCGGCCGGACAGGAACGAGCAGTACTTC. V is TRBV19 and J is TRBJ2-7, with 7 bases that match TRBD1. This CDR3 is built from 14 residues. Germline-derived CDR1 and CDR2 are LNHDA and SQIVND (reference sequence). The V gene end was trimmed by 4 bases and the J gene end by 5 bases; junction bases not matched to a gene: 8.

This chain connects TRBV4-3 to TRBJ1-2, with D uncertain. The CDR3 runs 16 residues. Between the trimmed V and J ends, which lost 0 bases and 0 bases, there was a span of 11 bases. Germline lookup yields CDR1 LGHNA and CDR2 YSLEER. The CDR3 loop reads CASSQDFGPANYGYTF. The CDR3 bases are TGCGCCAGCAGCCAAGATTTCGGGCCCGCTAACTATGGCTACACCTTC.

The DNA for the CDR3 is TGCGCCAGCAGCTTGGGTGCAGGGGGCAAAGAGACCCAGTACTTC. Protein sequence: CASSLGAGGKETQYF. V gene TRBV5-1 combines with J gene TRBJ2-5, with 8 bases that match TRBD1. The CDR3 totals 15 residues. CDR1 and CDR2 (germline): SGHRS, YFSETQ. With V trimmed by 0 bases and J by 3 bases, 4 bases remained unmatched.

The chain uses TRBV29-1 and TRBJ2-7; tentatively, D is TRBD2 (7 bases). CDR3 length: 14 amino acids. Germline assignment: CDR1 SQVTM and CDR2 ANQGSEA. V was shortened by 2 bases and J by 4 bases, with 15 bases between the two germline ends. In nucleotides, the CDR3 is TGCAGCGTTGAACCGGAGAGGGGGGGGTACGAGCAGTACTTC. Translation gives CSVEPERGGYEQYF.

The V gene is TRBV28, the J gene TRBJ2-5; 7 bases align to TRBD1. CDR1 is MDHEN and CDR2 is SYDVKM in the germline V gene. The ends lost 6 bases at V and 0 bases at J; junction bases unmatched: 13. The CDR3 has 17 residues. CDR3: CASSLGQLRRYQETQYF. CDR3 DNA: TGTGCCAGCAGCCTGGGACAGCTTAGGAGGTACCAAGAGACCCAGTACTTC. The variable domain in full, completed from reference TRBV28 and TRBJ2-5, reads DVKVTQSSRYLVKRTGEKVFLECVQDMDHENMFWYRQDPGLGLRLIYFSYDVKMKEKGDIPEGYSVSREKKERFSLILESASTNQTSMYLCASSLGQLRRYQETQYFGPGTRLLVL.

The chain has TRBV7-8 and TRBJ1-2; 10 positions agree with TRBD1. Germline CDR1 reads SGHVS; CDR2 reads FQNEAQ. CDR3 size: 16 residues. With V trimmed by 0 bases and J by 4 bases, 5 bases remained unmatched. CDR3 bases: TGTGCCAGCAGCTTAGCGACAGGGGGCGCGGTCTATGGCTACACCTTC. Its protein is CASSLATGGAVYGYTF.

This chain links TRBV19 with TRBJ1-3; D is unclear. The CDR3 sequence is 17 residues long. The germline V gene has CDR1 LNHDA and CDR2 SQIVND (reference sequence). The V gene lost 3 bases and the J gene lost 0 bases, with 15 bases spanning the gap. The CDR3 protein is CASSIYPGSVSGNTIYF. As DNA, the CDR3 is TGTGCCAGTAGTATTTATCCAGGTTCCGTCTCTGGAAACACCATATATTTT.

The CDR3 protein is CASSDQRAPNTEAFF. The CDR3 DNA is TGTGCCAGCAGTGATCAGAGGGCACCGAACACTGAAGCTTTCTTT. V is TRBV2 and J is TRBJ1-1; D unresolved. Germline CDR1 and CDR2: SNHLY and FYNNEI. The CDR3 is made up of 15 amino acids. V was trimmed by 3 bases and J by 1 base, leaving 12 bases between them.

This rearrangement joins TRBV30 to TRBJ2-7; 10 bases line up with TRBD2. V was clipped by 5 bases and J by 6 bases; unmatched bases: 10. Germline-derived CDR1 and CDR2 are GTSNPN and SVGIG (reference sequence). The CDR3 consists of 14 residues. The CDR3 region is CAWGSGGPTREQYF. CDR3 bases: TGTGCCTGGGGTAGCGGGGGGCCCACCCGCGAGCAGTACTTC. Drawing the rest from reference TRBV30 and TRBJ2-7, the complete variable domain is SQTIHQWPATLVQPVGSPLSLECTVEGTSNPNLYWYRQAAGRGLQLLFYSVGIGQISSEVPQNLSASRPQDRQFILSSKKLLLSDSGFYLCAWGSGGPTREQYFGPGTRLTVT.